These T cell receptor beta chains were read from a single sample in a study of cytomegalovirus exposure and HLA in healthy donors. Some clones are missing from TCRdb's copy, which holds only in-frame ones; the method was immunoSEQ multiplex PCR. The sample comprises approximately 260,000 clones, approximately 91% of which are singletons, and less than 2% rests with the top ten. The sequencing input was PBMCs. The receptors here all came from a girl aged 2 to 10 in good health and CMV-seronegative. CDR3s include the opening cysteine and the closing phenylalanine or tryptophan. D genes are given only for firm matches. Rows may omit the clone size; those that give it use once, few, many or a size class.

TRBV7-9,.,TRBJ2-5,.,CASSPRLPPTGQETQYF,TGTGCCAGCAGCCCAAGGTTGCCCCCGACAGGTCAAGAGACCCAGTACTTC
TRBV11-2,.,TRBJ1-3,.,CASSTGSNTIYF,TGTGCCAGCAGCACAGGAAGTAACACCATATATTTT
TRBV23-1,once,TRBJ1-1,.,CAGQPSTEAFF,TGCGCCGGCCAACCCAGCACTGAAGCTTTCTTT
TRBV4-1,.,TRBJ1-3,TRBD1,CASSQVTGAGNTIYF,TGCGCCAGCAGCCAAGTAACAGGGGCTGGAAACACCATATATTTT
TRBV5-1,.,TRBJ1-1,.,CASSPGGQSAFF,TGCGCCAGCAGCCCAGGCGGACAGTCGGCTTTCTTT
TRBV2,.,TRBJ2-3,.,CASSDIPDTQYF,TGTGCCAGCAGTGATATTCCAGATACGCAGTATTTT
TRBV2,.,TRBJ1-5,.,CASSERQLANQPQHF,TGTGCCAGCAGTGAGAGGCAGCTAGCCAATCAGCCCCAGCATTTT
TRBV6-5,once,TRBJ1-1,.,CASSSTAPWDTEAFF,TGTGCCAGCAGTTCGACAGCCCCTTGGGACACTGAAGCTTTCTTT
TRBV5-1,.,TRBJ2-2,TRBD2,CASSLELAGRRELFF,TGCGCCAGCAGCTTAGAACTAGCGGGGCGACGGGAGCTGTTTTTT
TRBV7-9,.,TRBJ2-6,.,CASSPQGIGANVLTF,TGTGCCAGCAGCCCGCAGGGGATTGGGGCCAACGTCCTGACTTTC
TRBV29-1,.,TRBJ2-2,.,CSVDWQNTGELFF,TGCAGCGTTGATTGGCAGAACACCGGGGAGCTGTTTTTT
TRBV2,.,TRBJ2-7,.,CASSVRTALDSYEQYF,TGTGCCAGCAGTGTGCGGACAGCACTAGACTCCTACGAGCAGTACTTC
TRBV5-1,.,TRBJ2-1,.,CASSPGDSAYNEQFF,TGCGCCAGCAGCCCGGGGGACTCCGCCTACAATGAGCAGTTCTTC
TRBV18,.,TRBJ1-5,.,CASAREINQPQHF,TGTGCCAGCGCCAGGGAAATCAATCAGCCCCAGCATTTT
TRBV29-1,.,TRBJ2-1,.,CSVETGLAYNEQFF,TGCAGCGTTGAAACGGGACTGGCCTACAATGAGCAGTTCTTC
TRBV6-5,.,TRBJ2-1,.,CASSSRGNKNNEQFF,TGTGCCAGCAGCTCCAGGGGCAACAAAAACAATGAGCAGTTCTTC
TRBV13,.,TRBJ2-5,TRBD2,CASSSGLAGGPWGETQYF,TGTGCCAGCAGCTCAGGACTAGCGGGAGGGCCTTGGGGAGAGACCCAGTACTTC
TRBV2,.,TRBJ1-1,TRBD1,CASAKSGDRANTEAFF,TGTGCCAGCGCGAAGAGCGGCGACAGGGCGAACACTGAAGCTTTCTTT
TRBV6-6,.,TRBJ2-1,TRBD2,CASSYPGRGGEQFF,TGTGCCAGCAGTTACCCGGGCCGGGGGGGTGAGCAGTTCTTC
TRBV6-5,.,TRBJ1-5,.,CASRLTDNSNQPQHF,TGTGCCAGCAGACTAACGGACAATAGCAATCAGCCCCAGCATTTT
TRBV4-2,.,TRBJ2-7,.,CASSQGAQQYF,TGTGCCAGCAGCCAAGGAGCTCAGCAGTACTTC
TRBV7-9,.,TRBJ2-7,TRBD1,CASSTAQGDREQYF,TGTGCCAGCAGCACCGCCCAGGGGGATCGGGAGCAGTACTTC
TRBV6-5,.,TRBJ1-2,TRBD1,CASRGTGYGYTF,TGTGCCAGCAGGGGGACAGGCTATGGCTACACCTTC
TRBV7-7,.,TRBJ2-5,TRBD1,CASSPGGTGQETQYF,TGTGCTAGCAGCCCTGGCGGGACAGGGCAAGAGACCCAGTACTTC
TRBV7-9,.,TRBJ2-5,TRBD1,CASSPTGDGETQYF,TGTGCCAGCAGCCCGACAGGGGACGGAGAGACCCAGTACTTC
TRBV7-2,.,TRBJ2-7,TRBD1,CASSPAQGALGEQYF,TGTGCCAGCAGCCCCGCCCAGGGGGCGCTGGGCGAGCAGTACTTC
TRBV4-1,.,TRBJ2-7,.,CASSQGLAYEQYF,TGCGCCAGCAGCCAAGGACTAGCCTACGAGCAGTACTTC
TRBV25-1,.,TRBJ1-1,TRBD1,CASSSTGNTEAFF,TGTGCCAGCAGTTCGACAGGGAATACTGAAGCTTTCTTT
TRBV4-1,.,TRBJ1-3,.,CASSQVGQRNTIYF,TGCGCCAGCAGCCAAGTTGGGCAACGAAACACCATATATTTT
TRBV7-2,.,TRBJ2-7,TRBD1,CASSLIGDRGEQYF,TGTGCCAGCAGCTTAATCGGGGACAGGGGCGAGCAGTACTTC
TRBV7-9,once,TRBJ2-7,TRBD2,CASSLIPGTSKYEQYF,TGTGCCAGCAGCTTAATTCCCGGGACTAGCAAATACGAGCAGTACTTC
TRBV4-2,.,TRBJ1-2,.,CASSPDRNYGYTF,TGTGCCAGCAGCCCGGACAGAAACTATGGCTACACCTTC
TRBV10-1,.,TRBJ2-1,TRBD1,CASSGGTGLYNEQFF,TGCGCCAGCAGTGGGGGGACAGGCCTTTACAATGAGCAGTTCTTC
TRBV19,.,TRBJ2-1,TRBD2,CASSAQVGTGLAFNEQFF,TGTGCCAGTAGTGCACAGGTGGGGACGGGACTAGCATTCAATGAGCAGTTCTTC
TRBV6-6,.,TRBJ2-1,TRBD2,CASSYSASGRINEQFF,TGTGCCAGCAGTTACTCGGCTAGCGGGAGAATCAATGAGCAGTTCTTC
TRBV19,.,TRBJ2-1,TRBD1,CASSNRGLYEQFF,TGTGCCAGTAGTAACAGGGGGCTCTATGAGCAGTTCTTC
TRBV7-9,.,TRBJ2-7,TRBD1,CASSLAGQGISYEQYF,TGTGCCAGCAGCTTAGCGGGACAGGGAATTTCCTACGAGCAGTACTTC
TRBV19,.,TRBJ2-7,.,CASSTYRGSYEQYF,TGTGCCAGTAGTACCTACCGGGGTTCCTACGAGCAGTACTTC
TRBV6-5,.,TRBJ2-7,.,CATSPSGNEQYF,TGTGCCACCTCACCCTCGGGAAACGAGCAGTACTTC
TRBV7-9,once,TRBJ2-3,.,CASSGGGPDTQYF,TGTGCCAGCAGCGGGGGGGGCCCAGATACGCAGTATTTT
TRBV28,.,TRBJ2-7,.,CASTPRLLPHEQYF,TGTGCCAGCACCCCGAGGCTCCTTCCCCACGAGCAGTACTTC